The rows below give T cell receptor beta chains drawn from one sample of a study of T cell repertoires in cytomegalovirus infection. These receptors have no identified antigens. TCRdb processed the reads anew with MiXCR; each CDR3 protein has one entry. The sample consists of approximately 770,000 distinct CDR3 sequences, about 27% of them appearing once. The sample here was cultured CD8+ T cells from PBMCs, taken from culture after CMV antigen stimulation. The receptors were gathered from a human donor in good health (CMV status not recorded). Some clones in this sample may be carry-over from other donors' samples. The conserved cysteine and the conserved F or W are not part of the CDR3 here.

j_call v_call cdr3_aa
TRBJ2-5 TRBV4-2 ASSRVSTSGYQETQY
TRBJ2-1 TRBV5-1 ASSLTGGSSNEQF
TRBJ2-3 TRBV2 ASSGLRLASTDTQY
TRBJ1-2 TRBV7-9 ASSRGQANDYGYT
TRBJ2-2 TRBV6-5 ASSPSSRPNTGELF
TRBJ2-1 TRBV7-6 ASSSLPPYNEQF
TRBJ1-6 TRBV27 ASSLSYSNSPLH
TRBJ2-2 TRBV7-8 ASSLLKPTGELF
TRBJ2-2 TRBV5-1 ASSLGPMDTGELF
TRBJ2-5 TRBV6-1 ASTPRGEETQY
TRBJ1-1 TRBV6-9 ASAARGITNTEAF
TRBJ2-5 TRBV15 ATSRELAGVPETQY
TRBJ1-2 TRBV10-3 AIRAETNFYGGYT
TRBJ1-2 TRBV7-2 ASSAPGTGNYGYT
TRBJ1-1 TRBV7-6 ASSSQGGASFTEAF
TRBJ2-1 TRBV6-1 ASSEVGLGGKINEQF
TRBJ2-2 TRBV20-1 SARDMETGELF
TRBJ2-5 TRBV18 ASSSTAGGFQETQY
TRBJ1-3 TRBV6-2/TRBV6-3 ASTAGNTIY
TRBJ1-6 TRBV5-6 ASSPGSSRNSPLH
TRBJ2-6 TRBV4-1 ASSQESSAGSGANVLT
TRBJ2-5 TRBV20-1 SARVGVGETQY
TRBJ2-1 TRBV11-2 ASSSHGDDEQF
TRBJ2-7 TRBV7-6 ASSLVQSYEQY
TRBJ2-2 TRBV12-3/TRBV12-4 ASSPSSGSVKTGELF
TRBJ1-3 TRBV2 ASRNRGPGNTIY
TRBJ2-1 TRBV6-5 ASSYGTGGEQF
TRBJ1-2 TRBV27 ASSPRWQREHGYT
TRBJ1-1 TRBV4-1 ASSQGATKNTEAF
TRBJ2-1 TRBV6-5 ASIPGQGAIREQF
TRBJ1-1 TRBV5-5 ASSLEGFDTEAF
TRBJ1-2 TRBV6-6 ASTKEGTAVSLSYGYT
TRBJ1-1 TRBV27 ASSAGFITEAF
TRBJ2-3 TRBV3-1 ASSRSSSDTQY
TRBJ1-1 TRBV12-5 ASGFGSEGRNTEAF
TRBJ2-3 TRBV27 ASSFYSGGFTDTQY
TRBJ2-5 TRBV12-3/TRBV12-4 ASSFGGGAATQY
TRBJ1-2 TRBV6-5 ASSYSIGRGYT
TRBJ2-3 TRBV6-5 ASSYQGLTVADTQY
TRBJ1-2 TRBV18 ASSPPGQGVDGYT
TRBJ2-7 TRBV4-1 ASSQDLGQTFYEQY
TRBJ2-3 TRBV12-3/TRBV12-4 ASSPASSGFTDTQY
TRBJ1-4 TRBV6-5 ASSYSGQRGEKLF
TRBJ2-1 TRBV6-5 ASTRGQGKQF
TRBJ1-1 TRBV7-9 ASSLFIQGGTEAF
TRBJ1-4 TRBV6-5 ASSYTQGETNEKLF
TRBJ1-1 TRBV20-1 SAPSGTEAF
TRBJ1-5 TRBV25-1 ASSEVGEFQPQH
TRBJ1-1 TRBV11-1 ASSLQFPNTEAF
TRBJ1-3 TRBV7-9 ASSLLEGAFGNTIY
TRBJ2-3 TRBV20-1 SARRLAGRDTQY
TRBJ1-5 TRBV19 ASAWAGTEQPQH
TRBJ2-7 TRBV11-3 ASSLGDGGTYEQY
TRBJ2-1 TRBV19 ASSITGEQF
TRBJ2-1 TRBV5-4 ASRMEVGNNEQF
TRBJ2-7 TRBV6-5 ASSYRGGGVEQY
TRBJ1-2 TRBV29-1 SVETGYGYT
TRBJ2-1 TRBV4-1 ASSQGVASQNNEQF
TRBJ1-1 TRBV12-5 ASGFTGGYTEAF